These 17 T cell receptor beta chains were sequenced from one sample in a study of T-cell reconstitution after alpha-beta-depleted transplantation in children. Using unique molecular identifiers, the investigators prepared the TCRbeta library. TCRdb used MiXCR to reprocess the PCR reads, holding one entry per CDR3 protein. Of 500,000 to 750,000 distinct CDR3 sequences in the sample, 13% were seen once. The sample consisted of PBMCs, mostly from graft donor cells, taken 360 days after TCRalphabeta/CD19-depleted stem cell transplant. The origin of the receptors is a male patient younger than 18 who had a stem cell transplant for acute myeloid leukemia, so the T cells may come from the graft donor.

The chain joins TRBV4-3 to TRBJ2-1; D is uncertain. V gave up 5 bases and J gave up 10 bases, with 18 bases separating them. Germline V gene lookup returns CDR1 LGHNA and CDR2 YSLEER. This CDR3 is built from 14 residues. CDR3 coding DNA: TGCGCCAGCAGCGATAATAGGCCCCTGGGCGAGCAGTTCTTC. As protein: CASSDNRPLGEQFF.

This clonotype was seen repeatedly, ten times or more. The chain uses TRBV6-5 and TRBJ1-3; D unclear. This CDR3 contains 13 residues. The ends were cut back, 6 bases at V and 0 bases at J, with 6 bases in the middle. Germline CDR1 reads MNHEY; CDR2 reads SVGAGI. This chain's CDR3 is CASRGSSGNTIYF. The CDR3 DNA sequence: TGTGCCAGCAGGGGGAGCTCTGGAAACACCATATATTTT.

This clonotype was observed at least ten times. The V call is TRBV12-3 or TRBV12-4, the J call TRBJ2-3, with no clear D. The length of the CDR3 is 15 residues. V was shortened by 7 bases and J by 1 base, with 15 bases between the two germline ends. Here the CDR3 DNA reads TGTGCCAGCAACGCCCCGGGCGACCGCACAGATACGCAGTATTTT. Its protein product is CASNAPGDRTDTQYF.

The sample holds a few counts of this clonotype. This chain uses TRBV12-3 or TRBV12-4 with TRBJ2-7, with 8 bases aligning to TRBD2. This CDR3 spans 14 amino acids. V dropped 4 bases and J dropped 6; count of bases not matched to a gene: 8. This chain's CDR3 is CASSWTSPRSEQYF. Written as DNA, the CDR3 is TGTGCCAGCAGTTGGACTAGCCCTCGCTCCGAGCAGTACTTC.

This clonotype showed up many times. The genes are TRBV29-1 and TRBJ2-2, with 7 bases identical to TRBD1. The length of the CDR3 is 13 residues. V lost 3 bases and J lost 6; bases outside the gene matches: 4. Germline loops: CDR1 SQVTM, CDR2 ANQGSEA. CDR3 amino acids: CSVERGRAGELFF. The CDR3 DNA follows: TGCAGCGTTGAGAGGGGGCGGGCCGGGGAGCTGTTTTTT.

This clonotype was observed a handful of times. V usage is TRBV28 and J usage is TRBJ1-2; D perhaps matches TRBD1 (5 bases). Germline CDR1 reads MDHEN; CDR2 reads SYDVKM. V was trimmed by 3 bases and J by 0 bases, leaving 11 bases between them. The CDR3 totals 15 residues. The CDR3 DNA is TGTGCCAGCAGTTTCGGGACGTTGACTAACTATGGCTACACCTTC. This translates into CASSFGTLTNYGYTF.

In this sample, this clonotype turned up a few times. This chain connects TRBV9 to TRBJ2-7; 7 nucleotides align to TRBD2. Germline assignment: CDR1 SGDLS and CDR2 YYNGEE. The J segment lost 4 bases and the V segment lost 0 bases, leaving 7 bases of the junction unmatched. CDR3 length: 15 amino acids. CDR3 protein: CASSVDVGGRYEQYF. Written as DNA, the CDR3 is TGTGCCAGCAGCGTAGACGTCGGGGGGAGATACGAGCAGTACTTC.

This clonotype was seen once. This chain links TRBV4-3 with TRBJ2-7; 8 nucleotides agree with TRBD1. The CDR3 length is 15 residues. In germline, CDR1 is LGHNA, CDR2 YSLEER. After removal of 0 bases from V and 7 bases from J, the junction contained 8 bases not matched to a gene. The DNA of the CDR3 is TGCGCCAGCAGCCAAGATACCTGGACAGGGCGGGAGCAGTACTTC. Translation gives CASSQDTWTGREQYF.

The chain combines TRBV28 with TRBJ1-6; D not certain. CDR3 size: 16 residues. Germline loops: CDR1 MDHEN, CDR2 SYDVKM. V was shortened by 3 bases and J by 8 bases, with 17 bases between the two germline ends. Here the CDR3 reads CASSFASGMDDSPLHF. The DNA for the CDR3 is TGTGCCAGCAGTTTTGCATCGGGGATGGATGATTCACCCCTCCACTTT.

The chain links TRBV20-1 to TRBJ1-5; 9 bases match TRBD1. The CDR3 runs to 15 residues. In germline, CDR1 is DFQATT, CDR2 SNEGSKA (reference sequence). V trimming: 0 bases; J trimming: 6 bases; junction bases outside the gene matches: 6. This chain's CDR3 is CSARDGQGKGQPQHF. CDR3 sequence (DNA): TGCAGTGCTAGAGATGGACAGGGGAAAGGTCAGCCCCAGCATTTT.

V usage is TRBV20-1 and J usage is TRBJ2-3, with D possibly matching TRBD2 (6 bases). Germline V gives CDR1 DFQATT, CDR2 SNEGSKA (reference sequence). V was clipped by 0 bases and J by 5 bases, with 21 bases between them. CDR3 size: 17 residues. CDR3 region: CSAREAQDYGLLDTQYF. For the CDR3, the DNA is TGCAGTGCTAGAGAGGCCCAGGACTATGGCCTCTTAGATACGCAGTATTTT.

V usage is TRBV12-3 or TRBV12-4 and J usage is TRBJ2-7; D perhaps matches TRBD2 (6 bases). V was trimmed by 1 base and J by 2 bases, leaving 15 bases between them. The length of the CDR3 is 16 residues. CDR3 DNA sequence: TGTGCCAGCAGTTTAGTGGAGGGCTCAAGACCCTACGAGCAGTACTTC. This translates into CASSLVEGSRPYEQYF.

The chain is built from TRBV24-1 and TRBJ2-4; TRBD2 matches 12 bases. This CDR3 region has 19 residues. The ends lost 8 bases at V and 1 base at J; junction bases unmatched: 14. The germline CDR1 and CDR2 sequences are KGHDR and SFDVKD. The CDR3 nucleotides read TGTGCCACCATCCCCCGACTAGCGGGAGCCGCGGTGGCCAAAAACATTCAGTACTTC. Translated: CATIPRLAGAAVAKNIQYF.

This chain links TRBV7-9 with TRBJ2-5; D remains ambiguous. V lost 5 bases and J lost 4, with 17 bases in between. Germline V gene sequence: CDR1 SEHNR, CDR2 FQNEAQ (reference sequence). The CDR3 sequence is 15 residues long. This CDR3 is CASSPSRALGETQYF. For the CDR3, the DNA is TGTGCCAGCAGCCCCTCCCGGGCCCTCGGAGAGACCCAGTACTTC.

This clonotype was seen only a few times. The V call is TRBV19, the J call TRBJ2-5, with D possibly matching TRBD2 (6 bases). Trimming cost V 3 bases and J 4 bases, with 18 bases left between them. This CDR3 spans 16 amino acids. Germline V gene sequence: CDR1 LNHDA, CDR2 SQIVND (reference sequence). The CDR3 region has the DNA TGTGCCAGTAGTATGGCTCGGGGGACGGGGGTAGAGACCCAGTACTTC. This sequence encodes CASSMARGTGVETQYF.

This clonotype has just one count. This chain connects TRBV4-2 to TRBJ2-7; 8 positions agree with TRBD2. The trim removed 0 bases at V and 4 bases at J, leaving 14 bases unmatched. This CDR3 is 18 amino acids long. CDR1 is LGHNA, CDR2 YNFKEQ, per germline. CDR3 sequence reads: CASSQDRLFSGIGYEQYF. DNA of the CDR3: TGTGCCAGCAGCCAAGACCGTTTGTTTAGCGGGATAGGGTACGAGCAGTACTTC.

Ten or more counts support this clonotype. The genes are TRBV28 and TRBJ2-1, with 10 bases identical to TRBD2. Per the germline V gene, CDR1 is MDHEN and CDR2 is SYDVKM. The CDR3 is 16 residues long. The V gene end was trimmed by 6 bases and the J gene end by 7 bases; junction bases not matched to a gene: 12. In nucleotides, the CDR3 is TGTGCCAGCAGCCCCCCTAGCGGGAGCACGAAAAATGAGCAGTTCTTC. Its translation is CASSPPSGSTKNEQFF.